The 15 T cell receptor beta chains below all came from one sample that was sequenced in a study of T-cell reconstitution after alpha-beta-depleted transplantation in children. Researchers prepared the TCRbeta library using unique molecular identifiers, the study reports. One entry per CDR3 protein, called by TCRdb with MiXCR from the PCR reads. This table has 200,000 to 300,000 distinct CDR3 sequences, 20% to 30% appearing once. The sample was PBMCs, taken before TCRalphabeta/CD19-depleted stem cell transplant. The source is a girl aged 2-10 years with Fanconi anemia, due to receive a stem cell transplant.

The chain is built from TRBV29-1 and TRBJ2-1; TRBD2 matches 14 bases. The junction had 11 bases not matched to a gene; V was cut back by 7 bases and J by 0 bases. This CDR3 is 18 amino acids long. CDR1 is SQVTM and CDR2 is ANQGSEA in the germline V gene. CDR3 in DNA: TGCAGCGACACACCCGGGACTAGCGGGAGCAGCTCCTACAATGAGCAGTTCTTC. Protein: CSDTPGTSGSSSYNEQFF.

This clonotype was recorded many times. The rearrangement uses TRBV29-1 and TRBJ2-7, with TRBD1 as a possible D gene (6 bases). Germline loops: CDR1 SQVTM, CDR2 ANQGSEA. The CDR3 has 13 amino acids. The ends were cut back, 5 bases at V and 5 bases at J, with 16 bases in the middle. The CDR3 nucleotides are TGCAGCGTTTTAGTTGTCAGGGGCCACGAGCAGTACTTC. Its translation is CSVLVVRGHEQYF.

The chain links TRBV2 to TRBJ2-3; D perhaps matches TRBD2 (6 bases). Between the trimmed V and J ends, which lost 4 bases and 4 bases, there was a span of 12 bases. CDR1 and CDR2 (germline): SNHLY, FYNNEI. This CDR3 has 14 residues. CDR3: CASSAPTSPDTQYF. CDR3 DNA sequence: TGTGCCAGCAGTGCGCCTACTAGCCCAGATACGCAGTATTTT.

CDR3 DNA: TGCAGCGTGGGCGGGTCGGGACAGGGTATCTACAATGAGCAGTTCTTC. The encoded protein is CSVGGSGQGIYNEQFF. The chain carries TRBV29-1 and TRBJ2-1; 9 bases are shared with TRBD1. The CDR3 has 16 amino acids. V trimming: 6 bases; J trimming: 3 bases; junction bases outside the gene matches: 12. Germline values: CDR1 SQVTM, CDR2 ANQGSEA.

This clonotype has just one count. The chain carries TRBV20-1 and TRBJ2-3; the D is unclear. The length of the CDR3 is 12 residues. Germline CDR1 and CDR2: DFQATT and SNEGSKA (reference sequence). V was shortened by 8 bases and J by 0 bases, with 9 bases between the two germline ends. CDR3 loop: CSLRGSTDTQYF. The CDR3 DNA reads as TGCAGTCTTCGCGGAAGCACAGATACGCAGTATTTT.

The V call is TRBV20-1, the J call TRBJ2-1; D call uncertain. Trimming shortened V by 2 bases and J by 5 bases, and 1 base separated the two germline ends. This CDR3 has 10 residues. Per the germline V gene, CDR1 is DFQATT and CDR2 is SNEGSKA (reference sequence). CDR3 nucleotide sequence: TGCAGTGCTAGACACAATGAGCAGTTCTTC. Protein sequence: CSARHNEQFF.

The chain recombines TRBV28 with TRBJ2-1; D not certain. This CDR3 contains 14 residues. Germline values: CDR1 MDHEN, CDR2 SYDVKM. V shed 2 bases and J shed 4 bases, with 9 bases lying between them. Here the CDR3 DNA reads TGTGCCAGCAGTTTAGTGGGAACTTACAATGAGCAGTTCTTC. Its translation: CASSLVGTYNEQFF.

This clonotype was counted many times. The limits of the CDR3 on the DNA are not certain, so only TCRdb's listed CDR3 is given. The genes are TRBV10-3 and TRBJ2-3; TRBD1 was called by the table and not checked on the DNA. The CDR3 is 16 amino acids in total, end residues counted. Germline V gene data show CDR1 as ENHRY and CDR2 as SYGVKD. CDR3 region: CAISTSGQGRTDTQYF.

The sample holds a few counts of this clonotype. This rearrangement joins TRBV28 to TRBJ2-3; D unresolved. The CDR3 is made up of 15 amino acids. Trimming pared 6 bases from V and 3 bases from J, leaving 16 bases between. Germline V CDR1 and CDR2: MDHEN, SYDVKM. CDR3 sequence: CASSFLGPLTDTQYF. The DNA of the CDR3 is TGTGCCAGCAGCTTCCTAGGTCCCTTAACAGATACGCAGTATTTT.

The gene calls are TRBV7-3 and TRBJ2-1, with 9 bases that match TRBD2. Germline trimming cut 5 bases from V and 14 bases from J; bases unmatched to any gene: 10. The CDR3 has 13 residues. The V gene's germline CDR1 is SGHTA and CDR2 FQGTGA. Here the CDR3 reads CASSPRAGGSEFF. The CDR3 bases are TGTGCCAGCAGCCCAAGGGCGGGAGGGTCGGAGTTCTTC.

CDR3 protein: CSVEGPTGPMNTEAFF. CDR3 coding DNA: TGCAGCGTTGAGGGGCCCACAGGGCCCATGAACACTGAAGCTTTCTTT. The V gene is TRBV29-1, the J gene TRBJ1-1, with D possibly matching TRBD1 (6 bases). The CDR3 is made up of 16 amino acids. The V gene lost 3 bases and the J gene lost 0 bases, with 17 bases spanning the gap. Germline values: CDR1 SQVTM, CDR2 ANQGSEA. The full variable domain, completed using reference TRBV29-1 and TRBJ1-1, is SAVISQKPSRDICQRGTSLTIQCQVDSQVTMMFWYRQQPGQSLTLIATANQGSEATYESGFVIDKFPISRPNLTFSTLTVSNMSPEDSSIYLCSVEGPTGPMNTEAFFGQGTRLTVV.

The J gene is TRBJ1-2, the V gene TRBV20-1; 9 bases agree with TRBD1. V lost 1 base and J lost 0; bases outside the gene matches: 3. In germline, CDR1 is DFQATT, CDR2 SNEGSKA (reference sequence). The CDR3 has 15 residues. CDR3 residues: CSARGTGDPNYGYTF. The CDR3 DNA reads as TGCAGTGCTAGAGGGACAGGGGATCCTAACTATGGCTACACCTTC.

At least ten counts were recorded for this clonotype. The chain is built from TRBV20-1 and TRBJ2-5, with D perhaps matching TRBD2 (5 bases). The length of the CDR3 is 13 residues. V shed 0 bases and J shed 2 bases, with 7 bases lying between them. Looked up from germline, CDR1 is DFQATT and CDR2 is SNEGSKA (reference sequence). CDR3 nucleotides: TGCAGTGCTAGAGAGGACTGGCAAGAGACCCAGTACTTC. Protein sequence: CSAREDWQETQYF.

The chain recombines TRBV5-4 with TRBJ2-1; D might be TRBD2 (5 bases). In germline, CDR1 is SGHNT, CDR2 YYREEE (reference sequence). This CDR3 spans 15 amino acids. Trimming removed 0 bases from V and 5 bases from J, with 12 bases in between. The CDR3 coding sequence is TGTGCCAGCAGCTTGGAACTAGAACGCCACAATGAGCAGTTCTTC. It encodes CASSLELERHNEQFF.

This clonotype was counted ten times or more. The chain employs TRBV6-5 and TRBJ2-2; TRBD1 agrees at 10 bases. V gave up 9 bases and J gave up 5 bases; unmatched junction bases: 12. The germline gives CDR1 MNHEY, CDR2 SVGAGI. This CDR3 spans 16 amino acids. DNA of the CDR3: TGTGCCAGAAACCGACAGGGGGCGTTTCAGACCGGGGAGCTGTTTTTT. This sequence encodes CARNRQGAFQTGELFF.